This T cell receptor (beta chain) was documented in a study of blood T cell repertoires in COVID-19. The CDR3 spans 13 residues. Trimming took 4 bases from V and 4 from J, leaving 10 bases between them. Germline V lookup: CDR1 LNHNV, CDR2 YYDKDF (reference sequence). This table comes from immunoSEQ multiplex PCR, and its TCRdb copy is limited to in-frame clones, with some not included. The sample consists of about 150,000 clones, 75% to 85% of them appearing once. The chain recombines TRBV15 with TRBJ1-1; D gene uncertain. The sequence was collected from a woman in her forties or fifties in a cohort sampled during active or convalescent COVID-19. Input material: peripheral blood. CDR3 DNA: TGTGCCACCAGCATGTACAGTGGCACTGAAGCTTTCTTT. Translation: CATSMYSGTEAFF.